The rows below give T cell receptor beta chains drawn from one sample of a study of blood T cells in healthy people across ages. TCRdb reprocessed the 5' RACE reads via MiXCR and lists one record per CDR3 protein. The repertoire includes about 1,500,000 distinct CDR3 sequences, around two fifths of them detected once, and 7.9% sits in the top ten. Specimen: blood. These receptors all stem from a woman aged 18-29 years in good health. Both conserved end residues are part of each CDR3. The order of the fields is clone size, CDR3 length, V gene, D gene, J gene, CDR3 protein, CDR3 DNA. The D gene is left open where the match is weak. For some rows the clone size is stated as once, few or many, or as a class when expanded; others skip it.

clone_size: few
cdr3_length: 14
v_call: TRBV20-1
d_call: -
j_call: TRBJ1-5
cdr3_aa: CSARDTEGDQPQHF
cdr3_nt: TGCAGTGCTAGAGATACGGAAGGGGATCAGCCCCAGCATTTT

clone_size: -
cdr3_length: 13
v_call: TRBV29-1
d_call: -
j_call: TRBJ1-2
cdr3_aa: CSVEEQTNYGYTF
cdr3_nt: TGCAGCGTTGAGGAACAGACGAACTATGGCTACACCTTC

clone_size: -
cdr3_length: 15
v_call: TRBV12-3/TRBV12-4
d_call: TRBD1
j_call: TRBJ1-4
cdr3_aa: CASSLRQGATLGLFF
cdr3_nt: TGTGCCAGCAGCCTCAGACAGGGGGCCACCCTAGGACTGTTTTTT

clone_size: -
cdr3_length: 16
v_call: TRBV20-1
d_call: TRBD2
j_call: TRBJ2-1
cdr3_aa: CSARFPSGPTLDEQFF
cdr3_nt: TGCAGTGCTAGGTTCCCTAGCGGCCCAACGTTGGATGAGCAGTTCTTC

clone_size: -
cdr3_length: 16
v_call: TRBV10-3
d_call: -
j_call: TRBJ1-2
cdr3_aa: CAISESKGQLNYGYTF
cdr3_nt: TGTGCCATCAGTGAGTCGAAAGGGCAGCTGAACTATGGCTACACCTTC

clone_size: few
cdr3_length: 14
v_call: TRBV20-1
d_call: -
j_call: TRBJ2-7
cdr3_aa: CSARSPGTGYEQYF
cdr3_nt: TGCAGTGCTAGGTCACCAGGGACTGGCTACGAGCAGTACTTC

clone_size: few
cdr3_length: 16
v_call: TRBV18
d_call: -
j_call: TRBJ2-7
cdr3_aa: CASSPSITPSSYEQYF
cdr3_nt: TGTGCCAGCTCACCGTCCATTACTCCTAGCTCCTACGAGCAGTACTTC

clone_size: many
cdr3_length: 13
v_call: TRBV28
d_call: -
j_call: TRBJ2-1
cdr3_aa: CASRGSSYNEQFF
cdr3_nt: TGTGCCAGCAGGGGGAGCTCCTACAATGAGCAGTTCTTC

clone_size: -
cdr3_length: 12
v_call: TRBV20-1
d_call: TRBD1
j_call: TRBJ1-2
cdr3_aa: CSAQGQLYGYTF
cdr3_nt: TGCAGTGCTCAGGGACAGCTCTATGGCTACACCTTC

clone_size: -
cdr3_length: 12
v_call: TRBV20-1
d_call: -
j_call: TRBJ2-4
cdr3_aa: CSVGVSRDIQYF
cdr3_nt: TGCAGCGTGGGGGTCAGTCGGGACATTCAGTACTTC

clone_size: -
cdr3_length: 17
v_call: TRBV3-1
d_call: TRBD1
j_call: TRBJ2-6
cdr3_aa: CASSSTGGLSGANVLTF
cdr3_nt: TGTGCCAGCAGCTCGACAGGGGGTCTATCTGGGGCCAACGTCCTGACTTTC

clone_size: -
cdr3_length: 12
v_call: TRBV29-1
d_call: -
j_call: TRBJ1-3
cdr3_aa: CSVEGFGNTIYF
cdr3_nt: TGCAGCGTTGAGGGGTTTGGAAACACCATATATTTT

clone_size: -
cdr3_length: 17
v_call: TRBV3-1
d_call: -
j_call: TRBJ2-3
cdr3_aa: CASSQVLGASGTDTQYF
cdr3_nt: TGTGCCAGCAGCCAAGTATTGGGGGCTTCGGGTACAGATACGCAGTATTTT

clone_size: few
cdr3_length: 16
v_call: TRBV20-1
d_call: -
j_call: TRBJ2-7
cdr3_aa: CSASGVREESIYEQYF
cdr3_nt: TGCAGTGCTAGTGGGGTGAGGGAGGAATCTATCTACGAGCAGTACTTC

clone_size: -
cdr3_length: 15
v_call: TRBV5-1
d_call: TRBD1
j_call: TRBJ1-2
cdr3_aa: CASSLVDRRNYGYTF
cdr3_nt: TGCGCCAGCAGCTTGGTGGACAGGAGAAACTATGGCTACACCTTC

clone_size: -
cdr3_length: 16
v_call: TRBV6-6
d_call: TRBD2
j_call: TRBJ2-1
cdr3_aa: CASSYDSSGNRPSEFF
cdr3_nt: TGTGCCAGCAGTTACGACTCTAGCGGGAACCGACCCTCGGAGTTCTTC